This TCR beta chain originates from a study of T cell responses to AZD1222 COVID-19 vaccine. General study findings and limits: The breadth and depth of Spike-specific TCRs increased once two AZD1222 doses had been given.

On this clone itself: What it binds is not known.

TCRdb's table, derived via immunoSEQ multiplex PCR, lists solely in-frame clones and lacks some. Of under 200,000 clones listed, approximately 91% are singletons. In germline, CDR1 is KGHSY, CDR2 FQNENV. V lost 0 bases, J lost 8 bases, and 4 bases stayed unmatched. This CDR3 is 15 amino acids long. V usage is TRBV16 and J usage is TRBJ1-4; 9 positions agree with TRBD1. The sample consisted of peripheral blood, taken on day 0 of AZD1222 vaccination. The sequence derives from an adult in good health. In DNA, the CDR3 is TGTGCCAGCAGCCAATCGGACAGGGGACGAGAAAAACTGTTTTTT. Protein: CASSQSDRGREKLFF.